This paragraph covers one T cell receptor beta chain sequence. As yet, its antigen is unknown. Sequencing libraries made from TCR beta cDNA carried unique molecular identifiers. Input populations of about 1 to 11 million T cells gave rise to about 480,000 cDNA molecules. Each CDR3 protein is one row after TCRdb ran MiXCR on the PCR reads. The sample holds around 190,000 distinct CDR3 sequences, 29% seen once. This specimen belongs to a study of post-analysis software for immune sequencing data. The wider study: Both relapsing-remitting and secondary progressive multiple sclerosis featured among the disease courses, as did progressive-relapsing multiple sclerosis.

Per the germline V gene, CDR1 is SNHLY and CDR2 is FYNNEI. This CDR3 is built from 15 residues. V trimming: 6 bases; J trimming: 6 bases; junction bases outside the gene matches: 9. General study points: Patients showed TRBV5-6, TRBV5-1 and TRBV20-1 among about five TRBV segments more frequent than in controls. Controls had significantly higher normalized Chao1 diversity than multiple sclerosis patients. Batch-mates among the samples co-clustered strongly by F measure.

The chain recombines TRBV2 with TRBJ1-1; 11 bases agree with TRBD1. The source is a girl under 18 with multiple sclerosis. Material for sequencing was blood. In DNA form, the CDR3 reads TGTGCCAGCAGAGAGCCGGGACAGGGGGACGCTGAAGCTTTCTTT. This codes for CASREPGQGDAEAFF.